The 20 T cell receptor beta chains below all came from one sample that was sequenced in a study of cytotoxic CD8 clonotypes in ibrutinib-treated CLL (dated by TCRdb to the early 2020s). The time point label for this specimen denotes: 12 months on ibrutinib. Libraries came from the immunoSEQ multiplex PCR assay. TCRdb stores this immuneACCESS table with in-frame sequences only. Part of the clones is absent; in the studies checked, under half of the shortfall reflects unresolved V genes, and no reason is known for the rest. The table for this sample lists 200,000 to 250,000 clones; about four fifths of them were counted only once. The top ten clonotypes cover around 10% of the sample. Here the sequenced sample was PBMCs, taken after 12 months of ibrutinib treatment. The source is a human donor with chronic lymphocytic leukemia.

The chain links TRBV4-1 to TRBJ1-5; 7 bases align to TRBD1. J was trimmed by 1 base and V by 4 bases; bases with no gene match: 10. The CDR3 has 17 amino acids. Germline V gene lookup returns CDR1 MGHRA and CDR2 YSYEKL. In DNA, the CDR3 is TGCGCCAGCAGCCCCTCGGGCCAGGGGGAGAGCAATCAGCCCCAGCATTTT. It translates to CASSPSGQGESNQPQHF.

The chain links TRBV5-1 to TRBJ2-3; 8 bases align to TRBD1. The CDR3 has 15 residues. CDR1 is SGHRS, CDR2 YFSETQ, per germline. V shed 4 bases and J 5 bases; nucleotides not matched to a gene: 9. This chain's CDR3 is CASSPRDRLKDTQYF. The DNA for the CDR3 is TGCGCCAGCAGCCCAAGGGACAGGCTAAAAGATACGCAGTATTTT. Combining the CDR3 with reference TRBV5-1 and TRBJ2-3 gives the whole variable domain KAGVTQTPRYLIKTRGQQVTLSCSPISGHRSVSWYQQTPGQGLQFLFEYFSETQRNKGNFPGRFSGRQFSNSRSEMNVSTLELGDSALYLCASSPRDRLKDTQYFGPGTRLTVL.

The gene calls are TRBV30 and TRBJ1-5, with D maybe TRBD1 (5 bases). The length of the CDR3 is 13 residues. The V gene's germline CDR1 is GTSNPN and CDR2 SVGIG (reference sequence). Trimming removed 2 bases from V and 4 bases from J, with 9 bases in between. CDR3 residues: CAWSRRGNQPQHF. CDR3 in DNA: TGTGCCTGGAGTCGCCGGGGGAATCAGCCCCAGCATTTT.

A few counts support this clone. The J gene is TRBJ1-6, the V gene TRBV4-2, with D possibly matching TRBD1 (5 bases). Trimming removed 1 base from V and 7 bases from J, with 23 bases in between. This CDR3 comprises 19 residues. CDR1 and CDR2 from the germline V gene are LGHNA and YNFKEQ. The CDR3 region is CASSQGGLGAKARNSPLHF. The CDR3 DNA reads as TGTGCCAGCAGCCAAGGTGGGTTAGGGGCGAAAGCTCGGAATTCACCCCTCCACTTT.

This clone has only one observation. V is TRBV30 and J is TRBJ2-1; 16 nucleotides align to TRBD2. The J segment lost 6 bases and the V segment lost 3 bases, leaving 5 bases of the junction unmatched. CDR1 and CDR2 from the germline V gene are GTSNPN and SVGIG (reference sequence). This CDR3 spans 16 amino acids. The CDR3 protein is CAWSPGLAGGLNEQFF. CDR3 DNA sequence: TGTGCCTGGAGCCCGGGACTAGCGGGGGGGCTCAATGAGCAGTTCTTC.

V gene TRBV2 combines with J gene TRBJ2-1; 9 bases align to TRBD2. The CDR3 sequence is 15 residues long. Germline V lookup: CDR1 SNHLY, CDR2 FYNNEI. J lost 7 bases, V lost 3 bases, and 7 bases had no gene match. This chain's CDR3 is CASSDGLAGLNEQFF. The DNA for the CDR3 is TGTGCCAGCAGTGATGGGCTAGCGGGGTTGAATGAGCAGTTCTTC.

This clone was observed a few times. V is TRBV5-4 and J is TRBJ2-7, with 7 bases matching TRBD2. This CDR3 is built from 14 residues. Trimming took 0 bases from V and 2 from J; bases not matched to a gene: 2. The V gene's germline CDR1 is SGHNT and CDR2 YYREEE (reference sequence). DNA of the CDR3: TGTGCCAGCAGCTTGGCTAGCGGACCCTACGAGCAGTACTTC. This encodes CASSLASGPYEQYF.

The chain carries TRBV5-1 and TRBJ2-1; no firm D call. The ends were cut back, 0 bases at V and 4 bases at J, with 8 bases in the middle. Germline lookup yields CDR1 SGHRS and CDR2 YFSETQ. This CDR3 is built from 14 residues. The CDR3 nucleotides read TGCGCCAGCAGCTTGGCCGTGATGTACAATGAGCAGTTCTTC. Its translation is CASSLAVMYNEQFF.

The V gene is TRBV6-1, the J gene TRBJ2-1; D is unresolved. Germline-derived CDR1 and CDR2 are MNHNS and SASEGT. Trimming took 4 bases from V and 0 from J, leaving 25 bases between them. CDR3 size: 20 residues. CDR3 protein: CASSAPILVPYGSSYNEQFF. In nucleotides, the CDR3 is TGTGCCAGCAGTGCCCCTATATTGGTACCGTACGGTAGCTCCTACAATGAGCAGTTCTTC.

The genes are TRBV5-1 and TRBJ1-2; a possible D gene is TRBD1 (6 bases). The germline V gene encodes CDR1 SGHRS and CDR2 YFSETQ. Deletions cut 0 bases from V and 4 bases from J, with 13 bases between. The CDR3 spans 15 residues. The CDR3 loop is CASSLGPGGPYGYTF. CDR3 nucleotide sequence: TGCGCCAGCAGCTTGGGACCCGGGGGGCCCTATGGCTACACCTTC.

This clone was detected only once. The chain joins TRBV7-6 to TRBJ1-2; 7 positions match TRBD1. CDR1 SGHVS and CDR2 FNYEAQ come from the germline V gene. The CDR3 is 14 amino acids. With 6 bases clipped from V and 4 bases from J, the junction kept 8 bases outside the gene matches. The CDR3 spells CASSLTGMGYGYTF. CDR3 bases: TGTGCCAGCAGTCTGACAGGGATGGGCTATGGCTACACCTTC.

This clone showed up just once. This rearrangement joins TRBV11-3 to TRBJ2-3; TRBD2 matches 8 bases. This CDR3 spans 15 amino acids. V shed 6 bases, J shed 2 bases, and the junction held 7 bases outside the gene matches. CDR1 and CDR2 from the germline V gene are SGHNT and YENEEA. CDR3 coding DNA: TGTGCCAGCAGTCTCGGAGCGGGGGACACAGATACGCAGTATTTT. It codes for CASSLGAGDTDTQYF.

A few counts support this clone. In DNA form, the CDR3 reads TGTGCCAGCAAGGAGGGGGGTAGTTCTCAGCCCCAGCATTTT. As protein: CASKEGGSSQPQHF. The V and J genes are TRBV2 and TRBJ1-5; TRBD1 is a possible D gene (6 bases). Germline CDR1 is SNHLY and CDR2 is FYNNEI. The V and J ends lost 7 bases and 6 bases respectively, with 16 bases between them. The CDR3 is 14 amino acids.

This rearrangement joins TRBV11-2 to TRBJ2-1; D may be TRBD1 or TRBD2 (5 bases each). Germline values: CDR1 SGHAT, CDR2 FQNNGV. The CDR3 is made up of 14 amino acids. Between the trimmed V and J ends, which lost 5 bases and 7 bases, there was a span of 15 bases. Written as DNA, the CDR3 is TGTGCCAGCAGCGCCAGGGCCGGGAAGAATGAGCAGTTCTTC. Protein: CASSARAGKNEQFF.

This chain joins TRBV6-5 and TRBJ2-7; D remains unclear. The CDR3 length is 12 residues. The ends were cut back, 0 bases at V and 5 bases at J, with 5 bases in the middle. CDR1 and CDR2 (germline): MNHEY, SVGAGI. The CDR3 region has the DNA TGTGCCAGCAGTTACTCTTTCAACGAGCAGTACTTC. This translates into CASSYSFNEQYF.

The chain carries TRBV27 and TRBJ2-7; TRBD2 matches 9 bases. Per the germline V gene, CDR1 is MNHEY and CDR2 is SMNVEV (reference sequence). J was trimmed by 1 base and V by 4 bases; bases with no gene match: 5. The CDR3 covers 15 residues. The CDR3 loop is CASSSVLAGSYEQYF. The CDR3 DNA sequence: TGTGCCAGCAGTTCTGTGCTAGCGGGGTCCTACGAGCAGTACTTC.

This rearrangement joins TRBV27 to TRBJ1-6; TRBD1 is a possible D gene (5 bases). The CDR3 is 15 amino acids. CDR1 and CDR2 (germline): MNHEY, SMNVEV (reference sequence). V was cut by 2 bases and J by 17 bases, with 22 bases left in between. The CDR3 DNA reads TGTGCCAGCAGTTTAAGGGGTTCAGTCCTATCGGTTTTCCACTTT. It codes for CASSLRGSVLSVFHF.

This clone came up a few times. CDR3 in DNA: TGTGCCAGCAGTGGCCCCAGGGGAAGCGAGCAGTACTTC. Amino acids: CASSGPRGSEQYF. The chain combines TRBV25-1 with TRBJ2-7, with D possibly TRBD1 on 6 matching bases. This CDR3 has 13 residues. Trimming pared 4 bases from V and 6 bases from J, leaving 13 bases between. Germline V gene data show CDR1 as MGHDK and CDR2 as SYGVNS.

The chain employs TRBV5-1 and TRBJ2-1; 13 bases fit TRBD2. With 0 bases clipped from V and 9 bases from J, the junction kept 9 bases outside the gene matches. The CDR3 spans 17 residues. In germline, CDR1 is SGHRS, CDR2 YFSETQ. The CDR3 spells CASSLASGLAGVFEQFF. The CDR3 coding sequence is TGCGCCAGCAGCTTGGCCTCAGGACTAGCGGGAGTCTTTGAGCAGTTCTTC.

In DNA, the CDR3 is TGTGCCTGTCTAGCGGGGGGCACAGATACGCAGTATTTT. This translates into CACLAGGTDTQYF. The V call is TRBV6-1, the J call TRBJ2-3, with 10 positions matching TRBD2. Per the germline V gene, CDR1 is MNHNS and CDR2 is SASEGT. The junction had 3 bases not matched to a gene; V was cut back by 11 bases and J by 1 base. The CDR3 sequence is 13 residues long.